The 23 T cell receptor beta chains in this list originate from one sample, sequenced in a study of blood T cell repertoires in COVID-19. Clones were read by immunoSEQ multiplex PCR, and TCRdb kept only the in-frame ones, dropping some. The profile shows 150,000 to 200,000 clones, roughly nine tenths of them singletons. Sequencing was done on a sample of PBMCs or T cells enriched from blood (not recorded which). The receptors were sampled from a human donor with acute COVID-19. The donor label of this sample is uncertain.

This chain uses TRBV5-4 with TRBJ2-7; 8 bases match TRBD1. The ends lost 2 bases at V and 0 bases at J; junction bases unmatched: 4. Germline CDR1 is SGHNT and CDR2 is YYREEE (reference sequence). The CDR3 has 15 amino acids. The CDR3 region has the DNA TGTGCCAGCAGCTTTGGGGACAGGAGCTCCTACGAGCAGTACTTC. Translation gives CASSFGDRSSYEQYF.

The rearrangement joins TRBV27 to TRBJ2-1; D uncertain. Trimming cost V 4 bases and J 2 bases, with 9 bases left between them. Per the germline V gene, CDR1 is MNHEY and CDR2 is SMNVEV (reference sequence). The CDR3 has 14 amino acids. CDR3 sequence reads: CASSSTTTYNEQFF. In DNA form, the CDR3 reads TGTGCCAGCAGTTCCACTACTACCTACAATGAGCAGTTCTTC.

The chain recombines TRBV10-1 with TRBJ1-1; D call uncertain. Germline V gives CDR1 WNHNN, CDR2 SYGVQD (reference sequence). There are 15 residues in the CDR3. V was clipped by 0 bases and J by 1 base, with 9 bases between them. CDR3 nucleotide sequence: TGCGCCAGCAGTGAGTCCACGACAACGAACACTGAAGCTTTCTTT. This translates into CASSESTTTNTEAFF.

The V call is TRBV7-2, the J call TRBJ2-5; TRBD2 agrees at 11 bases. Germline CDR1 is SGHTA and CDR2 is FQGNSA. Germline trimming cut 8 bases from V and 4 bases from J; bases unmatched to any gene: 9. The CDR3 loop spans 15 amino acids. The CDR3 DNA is TGTGCCAGCGGTCCCCTAGCGGGGGGCGGAGAGACCCAGTACTTC. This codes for CASGPLAGGGETQYF.

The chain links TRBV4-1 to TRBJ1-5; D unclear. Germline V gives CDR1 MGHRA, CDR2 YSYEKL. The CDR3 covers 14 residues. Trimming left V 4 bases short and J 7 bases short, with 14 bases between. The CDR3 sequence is CASSLGPPGQPQHF. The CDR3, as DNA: TGCGCCAGCAGCCTCGGACCCCCGGGGCAGCCCCAGCATTTT.

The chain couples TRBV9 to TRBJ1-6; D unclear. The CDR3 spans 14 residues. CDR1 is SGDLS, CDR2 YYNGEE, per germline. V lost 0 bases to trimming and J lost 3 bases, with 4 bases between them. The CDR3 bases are TGTGCCAGCAGCGTAGCCCGCTATAATTCACCCCTCCACTTT. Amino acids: CASSVARYNSPLHF. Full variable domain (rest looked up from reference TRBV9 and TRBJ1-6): DSGVTQTPKHLITATGQRVTLRCSPRSGDLSVYWYQQSLDQGLQFLIQYYNGEERAKGNILERFSAQQFPDLHSELNLSSLELGDSALYFCASSVARYNSPLHFGNGTRLTVT.

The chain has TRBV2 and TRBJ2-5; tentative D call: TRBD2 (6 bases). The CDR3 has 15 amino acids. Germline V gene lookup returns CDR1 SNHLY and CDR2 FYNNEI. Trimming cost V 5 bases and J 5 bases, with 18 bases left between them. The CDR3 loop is CASSPTGTGLETQYF. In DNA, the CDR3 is TGTGCCAGCAGTCCTACCGGGACTGGCTTGGAGACCCAGTACTTC.

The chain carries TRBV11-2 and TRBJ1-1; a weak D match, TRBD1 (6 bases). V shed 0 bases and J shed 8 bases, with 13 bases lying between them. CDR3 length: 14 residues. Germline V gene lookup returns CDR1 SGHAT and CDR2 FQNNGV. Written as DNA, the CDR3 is TGTGCCAGCAGCTTAGACAGGGGAAAATCAGAAGCTTTCTTT. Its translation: CASSLDRGKSEAFF.

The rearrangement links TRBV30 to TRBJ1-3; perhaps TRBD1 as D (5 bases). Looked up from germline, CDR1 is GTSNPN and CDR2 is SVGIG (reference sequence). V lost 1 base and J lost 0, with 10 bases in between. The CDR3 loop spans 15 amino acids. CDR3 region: CAWSEGHYSGNTIYF. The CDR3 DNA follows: TGTGCCTGGAGTGAGGGGCACTACTCTGGAAACACCATATATTTT.

This chain's CDR3 is CASTPLGGAGTDTQYF. The CDR3 nucleotides are TGTGCCAGCACCCCACTAGGGGGCGCCGGCACAGATACGCAGTATTTT. The chain uses TRBV27 and TRBJ2-3; 7 bases are a match to TRBD1. V shed 7 bases and J 1 base; nucleotides not matched to a gene: 11. The CDR3 spans 16 residues. Per germline, CDR1 MNHEY and CDR2 SMNVEV (reference sequence).

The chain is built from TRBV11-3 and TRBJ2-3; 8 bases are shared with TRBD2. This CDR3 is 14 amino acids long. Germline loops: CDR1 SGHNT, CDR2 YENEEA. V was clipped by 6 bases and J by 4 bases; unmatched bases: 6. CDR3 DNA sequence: TGTGCCAGCAGTCGGGGGGGCGGAGCAGATACGCAGTATTTT. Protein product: CASSRGGGADTQYF. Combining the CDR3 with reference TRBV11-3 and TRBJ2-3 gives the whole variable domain EAGVVQSPRYKIIEKKQPVAFWCNPISGHNTLYWYLQNLGQGPELLIRYENEEAVDDSQLPKDRFSAERLKGVDSTLKIQPAELGDSAVYLCASSRGGGADTQYFGPGTRLTVL.

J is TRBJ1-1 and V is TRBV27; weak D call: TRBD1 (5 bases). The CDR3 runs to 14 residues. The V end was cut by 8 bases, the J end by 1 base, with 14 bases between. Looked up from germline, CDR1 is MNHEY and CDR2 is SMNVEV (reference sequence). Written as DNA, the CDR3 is TGTGCCAGCCTAAACCGGGGGGGGAACACTGAAGCTTTCTTT. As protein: CASLNRGGNTEAFF.

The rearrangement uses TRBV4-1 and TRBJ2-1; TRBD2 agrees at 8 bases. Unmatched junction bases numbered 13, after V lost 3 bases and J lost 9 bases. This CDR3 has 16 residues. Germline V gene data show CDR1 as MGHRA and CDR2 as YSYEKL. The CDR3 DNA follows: TGCGCCAGCAGCCAGCCTAGCGGGCGACGGGAAGTTGAGCAGTTCTTC. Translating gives CASSQPSGRREVEQFF.

DNA for the CDR3: TGTGCCAGCAGGGGTGGGCCAGACAATGAGCAGTTCTTC. It yields the protein CASRGGPDNEQFF. The gene calls are TRBV12-3 or TRBV12-4 and TRBJ2-1; D remains unclear. Trimming took 6 bases from V and 5 from J, leaving 11 bases between them. The CDR3 is 13 amino acids.

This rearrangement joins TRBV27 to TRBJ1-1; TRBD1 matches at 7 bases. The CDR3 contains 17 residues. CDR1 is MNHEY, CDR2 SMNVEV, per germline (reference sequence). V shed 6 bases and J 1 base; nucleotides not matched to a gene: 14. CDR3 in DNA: TGTGCCAGCAGCCCCACTAATGTCAGGGGGGAGAACACTGAAGCTTTCTTT. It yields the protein CASSPTNVRGENTEAFF.

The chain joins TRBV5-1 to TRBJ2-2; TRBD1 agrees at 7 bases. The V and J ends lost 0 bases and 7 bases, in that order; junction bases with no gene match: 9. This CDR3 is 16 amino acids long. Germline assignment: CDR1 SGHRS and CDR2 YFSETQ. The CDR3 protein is CASSLDGTASYGELFF. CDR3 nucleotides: TGCGCCAGCAGCTTGGACGGGACAGCTTCGTACGGGGAGCTGTTTTTT.

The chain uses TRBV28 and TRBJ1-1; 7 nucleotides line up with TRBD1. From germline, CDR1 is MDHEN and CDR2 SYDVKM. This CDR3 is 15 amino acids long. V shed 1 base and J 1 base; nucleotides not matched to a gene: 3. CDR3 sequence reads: CASSLSPGGNTEAFF. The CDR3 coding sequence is TGTGCCAGCAGTTTATCCCCAGGGGGGAACACTGAAGCTTTCTTT. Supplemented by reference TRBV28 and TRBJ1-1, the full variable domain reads DVKVTQSSRYLVKRTGEKVFLECVQDMDHENMFWYRQDPGLGLRLIYFSYDVKMKEKGDIPEGYSVSREKKERFSLILESASTNQTSMYLCASSLSPGGNTEAFFGQGTRLTVV.

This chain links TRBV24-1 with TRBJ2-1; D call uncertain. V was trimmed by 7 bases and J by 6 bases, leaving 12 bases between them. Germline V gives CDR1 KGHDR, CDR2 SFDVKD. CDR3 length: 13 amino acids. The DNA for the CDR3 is TGTGCCACCAGAAACAGATTTTCCAATGAGCAGTTCTTC. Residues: CATRNRFSNEQFF.

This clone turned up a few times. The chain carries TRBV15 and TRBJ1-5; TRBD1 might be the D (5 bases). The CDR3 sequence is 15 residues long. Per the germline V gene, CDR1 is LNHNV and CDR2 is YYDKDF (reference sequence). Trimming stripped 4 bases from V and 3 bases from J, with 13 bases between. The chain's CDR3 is CATSNAGQNNQPQHF. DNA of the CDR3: TGTGCCACCAGCAACGCAGGGCAGAACAATCAGCCCCAGCATTTT. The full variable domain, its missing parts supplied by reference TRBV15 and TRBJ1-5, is DAMVIQNPRYQVTQFGKPVTLSCSQTLNHNVMYWYQQKSSQAPKLLFHYYDKDFNNEADTPDNFQSRRPNTSFCFLDIRSPGLGDTAMYLCATSNAGQNNQPQHFGDGTRLSIL.

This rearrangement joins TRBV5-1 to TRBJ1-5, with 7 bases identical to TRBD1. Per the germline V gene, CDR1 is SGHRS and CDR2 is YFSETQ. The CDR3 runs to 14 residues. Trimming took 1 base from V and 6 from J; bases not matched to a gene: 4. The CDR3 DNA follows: TGCGCCAGCAGCTTGACAGGGGAAGGTCAGCCCCAGCATTTT. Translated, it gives CASSLTGEGQPQHF.

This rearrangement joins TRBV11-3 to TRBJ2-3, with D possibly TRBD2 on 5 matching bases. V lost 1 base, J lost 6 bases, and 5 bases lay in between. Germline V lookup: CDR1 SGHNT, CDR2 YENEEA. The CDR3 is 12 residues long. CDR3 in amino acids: CASSLGGDTQYF. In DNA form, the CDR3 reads TGTGCCAGCAGCTTAGGCGGGGATACGCAGTATTTT.

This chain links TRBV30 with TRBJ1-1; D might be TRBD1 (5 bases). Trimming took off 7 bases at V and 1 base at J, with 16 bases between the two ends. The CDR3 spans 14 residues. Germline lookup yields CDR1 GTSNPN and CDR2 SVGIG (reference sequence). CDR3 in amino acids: CASRPGTGNTEAFF. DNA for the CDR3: TGTGCCTCCAGACCCGGGACTGGGAACACTGAAGCTTTCTTT.

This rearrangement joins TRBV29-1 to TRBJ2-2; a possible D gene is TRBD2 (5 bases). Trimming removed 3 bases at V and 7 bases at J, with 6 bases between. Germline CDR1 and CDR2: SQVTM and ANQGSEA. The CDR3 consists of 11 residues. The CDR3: CSVDRDGELFF. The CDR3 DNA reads TGCAGCGTTGATCGGGACGGGGAGCTGTTTTTT.